This T cell receptor (beta chain) derives from a study of T cells in Graves' hyperthyroidism and ophthalmopathy. Amplified TCR beta CDR3 regions derived from RNA transcripts. First-round RT-PCR targeting the TCR CDR3 was performed with the HTBI primer set. TCRdb itself ran the multiplex PCR reads through MiXCR, one entry per CDR3 protein. This table has about 560,000 distinct CDR3 sequences, 15% to 19% appearing once. Every diagnosis used clinical symptoms, serum thyroxine and TRAb, thyroid ultrasound and orbital computed tomography. The length of the CDR3 is 14 residues. Trimming took 5 bases from V and 4 from J, leaving 14 bases between them. CDR1 MNHNS and CDR2 SASEGT come from the germline V gene.

Input material: blood. This clonotype was sampled from a woman in her 30s with Graves' hyperthyroidism. This chain joins TRBV6-1 and TRBJ1-2; D unclear. The DNA for the CDR3 is TGTGCCAGCAGTCCCCGGGCGGGCTTCTATGGCTACACCTTC. Protein product: CASSPRAGFYGYTF.